This T cell receptor beta chain emerged from a study of blood T cell repertoires in COVID-19. The V end lost 6 bases, the J end lost 4 bases, and 15 bases lay between the germline ends. CDR1 and CDR2 (germline): MDHEN, SYDVKM. The CDR3 extends over 14 amino acids. A single count supports this clone. Produced via immunoSEQ multiplex PCR; TCRdb's table is partial and in-frame only. The repertoire holds more than 130,000 clones, with more than 70% as singletons. Sequencing was performed on peripheral blood. The rearrangement joins TRBV28 to TRBJ2-5, with TRBD1 as a possible D gene (8 bases). The origin of this receptor is a man aged 50 to 60 with active or convalescent COVID-19. CDR3 coding DNA: TGTGCCAGCAGACCACAGGGGGGGCCAGAGACCCAGTACTTC. It is translated as CASRPQGGPETQYF.